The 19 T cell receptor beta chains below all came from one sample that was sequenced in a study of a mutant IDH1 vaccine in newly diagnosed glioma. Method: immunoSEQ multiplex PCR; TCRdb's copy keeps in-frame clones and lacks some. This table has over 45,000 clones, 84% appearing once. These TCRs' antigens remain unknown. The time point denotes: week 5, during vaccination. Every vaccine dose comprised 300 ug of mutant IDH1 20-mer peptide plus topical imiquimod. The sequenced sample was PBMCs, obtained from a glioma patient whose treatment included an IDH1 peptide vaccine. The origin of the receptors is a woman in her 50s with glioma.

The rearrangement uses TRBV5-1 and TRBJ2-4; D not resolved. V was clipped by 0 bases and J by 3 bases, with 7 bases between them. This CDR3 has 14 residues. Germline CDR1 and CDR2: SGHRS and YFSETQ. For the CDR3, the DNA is TGCGCCAGCAGCTTGGCTGGGGACAAAAACATTCAGTACTTC. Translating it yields CASSLAGDKNIQYF. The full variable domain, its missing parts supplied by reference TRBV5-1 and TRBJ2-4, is KAGVTQTPRYLIKTRGQQVTLSCSPISGHRSVSWYQQTPGQGLQFLFEYFSETQRNKGNFPGRFSGRQFSNSRSEMNVSTLELGDSALYLCASSLAGDKNIQYFGAGTRLSVL.

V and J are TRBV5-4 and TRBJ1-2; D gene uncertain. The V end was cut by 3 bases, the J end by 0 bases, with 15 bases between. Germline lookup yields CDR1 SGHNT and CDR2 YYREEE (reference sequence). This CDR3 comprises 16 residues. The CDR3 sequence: CASSYEAKKANYGYTF. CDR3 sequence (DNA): TGTGCCAGCAGCTACGAGGCCAAAAAAGCTAACTATGGCTACACCTTC.

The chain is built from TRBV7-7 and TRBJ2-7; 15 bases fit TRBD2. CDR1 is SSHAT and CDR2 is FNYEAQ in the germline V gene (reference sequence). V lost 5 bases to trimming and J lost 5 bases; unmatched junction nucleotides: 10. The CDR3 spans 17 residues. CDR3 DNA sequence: TGTGCCAGCAGCCCGGGACTAGCGGGGGGAGTTAGCCACGAGCAGTACTTC. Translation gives CASSPGLAGGVSHEQYF. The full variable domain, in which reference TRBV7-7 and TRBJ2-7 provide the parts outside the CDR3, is GAGVSQSPRYKVTKRGQDVTLRCDPISSHATLYWYQQALGQGPEFLTYFNYEAQPDKSGLPSDRFSAERPEGSISTLTIQRTEQRDSAMYRCASSPGLAGGVSHEQYFGPGTRLTVT.

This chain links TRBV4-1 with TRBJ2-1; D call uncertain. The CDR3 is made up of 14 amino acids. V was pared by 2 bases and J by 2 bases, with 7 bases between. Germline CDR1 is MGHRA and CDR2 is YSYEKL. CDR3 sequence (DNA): TGCGCCAGCAGCCAATTTTCAGCCTACAATGAGCAGTTCTTC. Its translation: CASSQFSAYNEQFF.

CDR3 amino acids: CASSSTVRGYEQYF. The CDR3 DNA reads as TGCGCCAGCAGCTCGACGGTCCGGGGGTACGAGCAGTACTTC. The genes are TRBV5-1 and TRBJ2-7, with D maybe TRBD2 (6 bases). The CDR3 sequence is 14 residues long. Looked up from germline, CDR1 is SGHRS and CDR2 is YFSETQ. The germline V and J ends were trimmed by 3 bases and 4 bases, with 14 bases remaining between them.

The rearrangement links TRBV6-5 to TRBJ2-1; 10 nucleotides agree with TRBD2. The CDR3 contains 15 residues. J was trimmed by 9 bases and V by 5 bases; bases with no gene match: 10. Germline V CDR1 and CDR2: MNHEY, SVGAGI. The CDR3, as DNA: TGTGCCAGCAGTCGGGGGAGCGGGGGGGTTCCTGAGCAGTTCTTC. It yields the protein CASSRGSGGVPEQFF.

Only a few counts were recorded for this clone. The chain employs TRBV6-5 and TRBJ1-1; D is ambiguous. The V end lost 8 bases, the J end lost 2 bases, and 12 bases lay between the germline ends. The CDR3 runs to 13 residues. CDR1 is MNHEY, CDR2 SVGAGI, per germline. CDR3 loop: CASRSYLNTEAFF. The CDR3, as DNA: TGTGCCAGCCGGAGTTACCTTAACACTGAAGCTTTCTTT.

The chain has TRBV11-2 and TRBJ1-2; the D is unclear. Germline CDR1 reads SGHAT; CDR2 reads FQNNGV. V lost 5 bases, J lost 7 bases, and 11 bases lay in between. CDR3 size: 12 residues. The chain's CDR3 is CASSPRGGGYTF. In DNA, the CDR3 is TGTGCCAGCAGCCCCCGTGGCGGTGGCTACACCTTC.

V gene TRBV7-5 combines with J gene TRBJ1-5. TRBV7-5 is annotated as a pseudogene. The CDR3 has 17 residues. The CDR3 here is CVRSSSEPTDIPQPQHF. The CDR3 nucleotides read TGTGTCAGAAGCTCATCGGAACCTACCGATATTCCTCAGCCCCAGCATTTT.

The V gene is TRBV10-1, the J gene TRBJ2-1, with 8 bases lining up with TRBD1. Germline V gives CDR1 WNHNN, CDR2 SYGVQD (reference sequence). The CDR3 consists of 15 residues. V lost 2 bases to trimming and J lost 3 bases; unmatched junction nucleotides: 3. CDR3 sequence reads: CASSETGGYYNEQFF. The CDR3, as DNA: TGCGCCAGCAGTGAGACAGGGGGTTACTACAATGAGCAGTTCTTC.

CDR3 protein: CASSLGGTALSGNTIYF. For the CDR3, the DNA is TGTGCCAGCAGCTTAGGGGGGACCGCCCTCTCTGGAAACACCATATATTTT. The chain carries TRBV11-2 and TRBJ1-3; D is perhaps TRBD1 (5 bases). V was clipped by 1 base and J by 0 bases, with 13 bases between them. Germline loops: CDR1 SGHAT, CDR2 FQNNGV. CDR3 length: 17 residues.

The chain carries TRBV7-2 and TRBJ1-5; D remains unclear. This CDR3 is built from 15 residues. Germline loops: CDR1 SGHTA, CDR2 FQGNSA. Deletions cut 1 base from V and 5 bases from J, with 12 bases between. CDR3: CASSLVGPRDQPQHF. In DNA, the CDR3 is TGTGCCAGCAGCTTAGTCGGACCACGGGATCAGCCCCAGCATTTT.

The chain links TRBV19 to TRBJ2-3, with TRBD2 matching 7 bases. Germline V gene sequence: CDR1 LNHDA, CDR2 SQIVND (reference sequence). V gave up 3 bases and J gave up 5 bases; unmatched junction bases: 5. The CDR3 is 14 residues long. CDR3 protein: CASSIGGGVDTQYF. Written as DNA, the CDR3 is TGTGCCAGTAGTATCGGCGGGGGAGTAGATACGCAGTATTTT.

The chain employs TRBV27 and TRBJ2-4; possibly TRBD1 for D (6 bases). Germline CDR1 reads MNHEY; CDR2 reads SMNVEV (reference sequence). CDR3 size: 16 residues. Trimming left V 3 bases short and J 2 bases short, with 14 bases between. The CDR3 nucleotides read TGTGCCAGCAGTTTGGGGGACATTTCTACCAAAAACATTCAGTACTTC. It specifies CASSLGDISTKNIQYF.

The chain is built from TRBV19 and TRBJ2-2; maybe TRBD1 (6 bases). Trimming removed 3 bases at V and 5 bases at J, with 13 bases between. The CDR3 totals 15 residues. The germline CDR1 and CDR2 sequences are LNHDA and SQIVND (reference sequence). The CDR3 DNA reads TGTGCCAGTAGTATCACAGGGTTTCGGACCGGGGAGCTGTTTTTT. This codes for CASSITGFRTGELFF. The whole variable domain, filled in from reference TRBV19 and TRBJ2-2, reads DGGITQSPKYLFRKEGQNVTLSCEQNLNHDAMYWYRQDPGQGLRLIYYSQIVNDFQKGDIAEGYSVSREKKESFPLTVTSAQKNPTAFYLCASSITGFRTGELFFGEGSRLTVL.

The CDR3: CASSALGNSPLHF. For the CDR3, the DNA is TGTGCCAGCAGCGCCCTGGGGAATTCACCCCTCCACTTT. This chain joins TRBV9 and TRBJ1-6; no clear D gene. Germline-derived CDR1 and CDR2 are SGDLS and YYNGEE. This CDR3 comprises 13 residues. V was clipped by 3 bases and J by 7 bases, with 8 bases between them.

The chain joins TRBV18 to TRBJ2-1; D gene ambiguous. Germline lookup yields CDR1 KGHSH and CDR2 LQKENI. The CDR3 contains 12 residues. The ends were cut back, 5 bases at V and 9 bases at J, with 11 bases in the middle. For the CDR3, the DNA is TGTGCCAGCTCATTAGAATTCGGTGAGCAGTTCTTC. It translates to CASSLEFGEQFF.

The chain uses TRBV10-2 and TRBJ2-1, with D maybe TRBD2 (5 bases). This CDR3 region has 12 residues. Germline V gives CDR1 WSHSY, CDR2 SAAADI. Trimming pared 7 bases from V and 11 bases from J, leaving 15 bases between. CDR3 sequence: CASTHHEGKQFF. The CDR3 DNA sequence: TGCGCCAGCACCCATCACGAGGGAAAGCAGTTCTTC.

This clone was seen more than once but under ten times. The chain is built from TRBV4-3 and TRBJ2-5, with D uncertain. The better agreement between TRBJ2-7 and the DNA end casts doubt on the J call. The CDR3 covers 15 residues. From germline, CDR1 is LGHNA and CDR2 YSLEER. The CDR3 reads CASSQVSGSSYEQYF. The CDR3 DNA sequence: TGCGCCAGCAGCCAAGTGTCCGGGTCCTCCTACGAGCAGTACTTC.